This T cell receptor (beta chain) was sequenced during a study of metastatic and nonmetastatic thyroid tumors (dated by TCRdb to the early 2020s). The study in broad terms: Repertoires from peripheral blood and from tumor or nodule tissue samples of malignant and benign thyroid patients were compared. What the research found in general, with its limitations: In both blood and tumor samples, malignant tumors were reported to have significantly higher TCR beta diversity than benign nodules.

The CDR3 spans 15 residues, from the cysteine through the phenylalanine. CDR3 DNA only is kept here, 45 bases in frame from base 1. Compared with germline, V lacks 6 bases and J lacks 5 bases; bases without a gene match: 8. Looking up the germline V gene yields CDR1 MNHNS and CDR2 SASEGT. Of note for this clone: Its antigen has not been determined. Base qualities are missing; no much larger clone stands one base away.

None of the patients had been given any treatment before thyroid surgery. Using T-cell receptor beta sequencing, the researchers looked back retrospectively at clinical samples from patients, gathered between about 2011 and 2019. The library was produced with PCR. Sequencing was carried out with an Illumina HiSeq 4000. The TCR beta-chain CDR3 region of each patient was profiled by high-throughput sequencing. The paper's processing steps were these. The researchers built a classifier to tell apart papillary thyroid cancer patients with distant metastasis, based on CDR3 differences among clinicopathological groups. The Shannon index was used to assess repertoire diversity, and the Morisita-Horn index was used to assess tumor-blood repertoire similarity. Through fastp at Q25 and MiXCR, TCRdb rebuilt clones from the public reads, retaining in-frame beta chains. The V and J calls, along with clone size, are taken from TCRdb and not from the paper's own processing. Counted in this sample were about 16,000 clones; about 28% of them appeared once. The ten most abundant clones make up roughly 10% of the sample.

Rearrangement joined TRBV6-1 to TRBJ2-1, with 9 middle bases fitting TRBD1. The TCR comes from a female donor with papillary thyroid cancer or a benign thyroid nodule (not recorded which). Some clones in this sample may be carry-over from other donors' samples. Material for sequencing was blood. The DNA reads TGTGCCAGCAGGGACAGGGGATTCTTGAACAATGAGCAGTTCTTC. Translated, this gives CASRDRGFLNNEQFF.